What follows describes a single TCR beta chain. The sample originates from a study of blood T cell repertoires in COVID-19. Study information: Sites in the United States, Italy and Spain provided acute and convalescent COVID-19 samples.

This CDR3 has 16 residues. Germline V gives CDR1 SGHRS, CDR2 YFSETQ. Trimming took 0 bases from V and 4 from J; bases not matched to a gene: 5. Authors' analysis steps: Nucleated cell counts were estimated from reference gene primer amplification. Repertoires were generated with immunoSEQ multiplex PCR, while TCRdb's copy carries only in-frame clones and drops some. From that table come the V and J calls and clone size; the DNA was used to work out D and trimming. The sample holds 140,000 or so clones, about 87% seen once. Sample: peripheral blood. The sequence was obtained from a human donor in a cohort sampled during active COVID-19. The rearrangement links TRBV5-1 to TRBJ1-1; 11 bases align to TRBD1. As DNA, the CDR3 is TGCGCCAGCAGCTTGGTGGGACAGGGGGACCTCACTGAAGCTTTCTTT. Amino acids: CASSLVGQGDLTEAFF.